Following are 28 T cell receptor beta chains from one sample sequenced in a study of T cell changes during pregnancy in multiple sclerosis (dated by TCRdb to about 2019). Library construction relied on the immunoSEQ multiplex PCR assay. The table was pulled from immuneACCESS by TCRdb, which kept in-frame rearrangements only. Such tables lose some clones; where checked, under half of the loss comes from unresolved V genes, and the rest has no known cause. The sample includes about 120,000 clones, with under 95% observed a single time. Around 6% of the sample lies in the top ten. The sample here was peripheral blood, taken before pregnancy. These receptors all stem from a female donor with multiple sclerosis, enrolled in a pregnancy study.

This sequence joins TRBV7-3 and TRBJ2-3; TRBD2 aligns across 12 bases. CDR1 and CDR2 from the germline V gene are SGHTA and FQGTGA. Germline trimming cut 0 bases from V and 6 bases from J; bases unmatched to any gene: 1. The CDR3 length is 15 residues. As DNA, the CDR3 is TGTGCCAGCAGCTTAACCGGACTAGCGGGGGATACGCAGTATTTT. It is translated as CASSLTGLAGDTQYF.

The rearrangement uses TRBV6-5 and TRBJ2-7; maybe TRBD1 (5 bases). This CDR3 has 14 residues. With 6 bases removed from V and 3 bases from J, the gap between germline ends came to 15 bases. Germline V gene sequence: CDR1 MNHEY, CDR2 SVGAGI. CDR3 DNA: TGTGCCAGCAGCCCTGCCAGGGCCCTCTACGAGCAGTACTTC. This codes for CASSPARALYEQYF.

This chain links TRBV7-6 with TRBJ2-2; 9 bases fit TRBD1. This CDR3 is 16 amino acids long. CDR1 SGHVS and CDR2 FNYEAQ come from the germline V gene. V lost 3 bases, J lost 3 bases, and 5 bases stayed unmatched. The CDR3 loop is CASSFAGQGYTGELFF. The CDR3 DNA sequence: TGTGCCAGCAGCTTTGCTGGACAGGGGTACACCGGGGAGCTGTTTTTT.

The chain carries TRBV20-1 and TRBJ2-3; D not resolved. Trimming cost V 4 bases and J 3 bases, with 5 bases left between them. Germline V lookup: CDR1 DFQATT, CDR2 SNEGSKA (reference sequence). The CDR3 runs 11 residues. The CDR3 nucleotides read TGCAGTGCTACTATTACAGATACGCAGTATTTT. Translation gives CSATITDTQYF.

This clone occurred once. The V gene is TRBV30, the J gene TRBJ1-1; no clear D. Trimming stripped 5 bases from V and 1 base from J, with 14 bases between. The germline V gene encodes CDR1 GTSNPN and CDR2 SVGIG (reference sequence). This CDR3 comprises 14 residues. The CDR3 region is CAWAVGRANTEAFF. The CDR3 DNA reads as TGTGCCTGGGCTGTGGGGAGGGCGAACACTGAAGCTTTCTTT.

V is TRBV2 and J is TRBJ2-1, with D possibly matching TRBD2 (5 bases). Trimming took 3 bases from V and 0 from J, leaving 18 bases between them. This CDR3 has 18 amino acids. Germline V CDR1 and CDR2: SNHLY, FYNNEI. The CDR3 here is CASSDPQSKGSSYNEQFF. The CDR3 DNA sequence: TGTGCCAGCAGTGACCCCCAGAGCAAAGGGAGCTCCTACAATGAGCAGTTCTTC. Looking up the rest from reference TRBV2 and TRBJ2-1 gives the full variable domain: EPEVTQTPSHQVTQMGQEVILRCVPISNHLYFYWYRQILGQKVEFLVSFYNNEISEKSEIFDDQFSVERPDGSNFTLKIRSTKLEDSAMYFCASSDPQSKGSSYNEQFFGPGTRLTVL.

In the case of this clone: In the same sample, other DNA sequences code for this CDR3. CDR3 sequence (DNA): TGTGCCAGCTCACCACGCCAGGGCGCGACTAATGAAAAACTGTTTTTT. As protein: CASSPRQGATNEKLFF. The V call is TRBV18, the J call TRBJ1-4; the D gene is possibly TRBD1 (5 bases). The germline CDR1 and CDR2 sequences are KGHSH and LQKENI. V lost 1 base and J lost 2, with 11 bases in between. This CDR3 spans 16 amino acids.

The chain is built from TRBV30 and TRBJ1-3; TRBD1 matches 7 bases. The CDR3 is 16 amino acids. Germline V gene lookup returns CDR1 GTSNPN and CDR2 SVGIG (reference sequence). After removal of 5 bases from V and 0 bases from J, the junction contained 10 bases not matched to a gene. Here the CDR3 DNA reads TGTGCCTGGGGGGGGACAGAGGATGTCTCTGGAAACACCATATATTTT. This sequence encodes CAWGGTEDVSGNTIYF.

This clone was found a few times. The CDR3 reads CASSPFRLAGITDTQYF. The DNA of the CDR3 is TGTGCCAGCAGCCCGTTTAGACTAGCGGGGATCACAGATACGCAGTATTTT. The chain couples TRBV14 to TRBJ2-3, with 11 bases that match TRBD2. Germline CDR1 is SGHDN and CDR2 is FVKESK. Germline trimming cut 4 bases from V and 2 bases from J; bases unmatched to any gene: 8. The CDR3 spans 17 residues.

This clone was recorded only once. The chain carries TRBV7-9 and TRBJ1-3, with D unclear. Germline values: CDR1 SEHNR, CDR2 FQNEAQ (reference sequence). The CDR3 is made up of 15 amino acids. V lost 5 bases and J lost 8, with 19 bases in between. The CDR3 nucleotides read TGTGCCAGCAGCCCCGAGGCCCTCGGGAAGGACACCATATATTTT. Protein sequence: CASSPEALGKDTIYF. Full variable domain (outside the CDR3, taken from reference TRBV7-9 and TRBJ1-3): DTGVSQNPRHKITKRGQNVTFRCDPISEHNRLYWYRQTLGQGPEFLTYFQNEAQLEKSRLLSDRFSAERPKGSFSTLEIQRTEQGDSAMYLCASSPEALGKDTIYFGEGSWLTVV.

The J gene is TRBJ1-1, the V gene TRBV27, with D possibly TRBD1 on 6 matching bases. V shed 5 bases and J shed 1 base, with 11 bases lying between them. Germline V gives CDR1 MNHEY, CDR2 SMNVEV (reference sequence). This CDR3 has 14 residues. The CDR3 DNA reads TGTGCCAGCAGTCCCCAGACAGGGAACACTGAAGCTTTCTTT. As protein: CASSPQTGNTEAFF.

This chain joins TRBV9 and TRBJ2-7; 8 bases are shared with TRBD2. The V segment lost 4 bases and the J segment 5 bases; nucleotides outside the gene matches: 8. This CDR3 region has 14 residues. The germline gives CDR1 SGDLS, CDR2 YYNGEE. This CDR3 is CASSTGTSPHEQYF. CDR3 in DNA: TGTGCCAGCAGCACCGGGACTAGTCCCCACGAGCAGTACTTC.

The chain is built from TRBV5-5 and TRBJ2-7; TRBD1 matches at 8 bases. The CDR3 has 15 residues. From germline, CDR1 is SGHKS and CDR2 YYEKEE (reference sequence). The V segment lost 0 bases and the J segment 5 bases; nucleotides outside the gene matches: 7. The CDR3, as DNA: TGTGCCAGCAGCTTGGGGGCAGGGGGCGCAGACGAGCAGTACTTC. Translation gives CASSLGAGGADEQYF.

This chain joins TRBV7-5 and TRBJ1-2; the DNA was not compared with TRBD1, the D call given in the table. TRBV7-5 is given as a pseudogene. The CDR3 spans 16 residues. DNA for the CDR3: TGTGTCAGAAGCCCTAATCCACAGGGGGTCGGCTATGGCTACACCTTC. Translation: CVRSPNPQGVGYGYTF.

J is TRBJ1-5 and V is TRBV10-2; a weak D match, TRBD1 (5 bases). CDR3 length: 16 amino acids. Germline-derived CDR1 and CDR2 are WSHSY and SAAADI. V was clipped by 3 bases and J by 2 bases, with 14 bases between them. CDR3 in amino acids: CASSEQAPNGNQPQHF. The CDR3 bases are TGCGCCAGCAGTGAACAGGCACCGAATGGCAATCAGCCCCAGCATTTT.

CDR3 protein: CASSARTGGGEKLFF. In DNA form, the CDR3 reads TGTGCCAGCAGCGCCCGGACAGGGGGAGGTGAAAAACTGTTTTTT. V usage is TRBV9 and J usage is TRBJ1-4; 10 nucleotides match TRBD1. J lost 7 bases, V lost 3 bases, and 6 bases had no gene match. Germline CDR1 SGDLS, CDR2 YYNGEE. CDR3 size: 15 residues. Full variable domain (rest looked up from reference TRBV9 and TRBJ1-4): DSGVTQTPKHLITATGQRVTLRCSPRSGDLSVYWYQQSLDQGLQFLIQYYNGEERAKGNILERFSAQQFPDLHSELNLSSLELGDSALYFCASSARTGGGEKLFFGSGTQLSVL.

The chain is built from TRBV6-5 and TRBJ2-7, with D perhaps matching TRBD1 (5 bases). V was cut by 6 bases and J by 0 bases, with 15 bases left in between. CDR1 is MNHEY, CDR2 SVGAGI, per germline. The length of the CDR3 is 15 residues. DNA of the CDR3: TGTGCCAGCAGCTCCGCCGACAGTAGCTCCTACGAGCAGTACTTC. Protein: CASSSADSSSYEQYF.

This chain joins TRBV4-1 and TRBJ1-2; D unclear. With 0 bases removed from V and 6 bases from J, the gap between germline ends came to 14 bases. The length of the CDR3 is 15 residues. In germline, CDR1 is MGHRA, CDR2 YSYEKL. The CDR3 bases are TGCGCCAGCAGCCAAGATCCGGGGTTCCTGGATGGCTACACCTTC. This translates into CASSQDPGFLDGYTF.

The rearrangement joins TRBV28 to TRBJ1-2, with D possibly being TRBD1 (6 bases). This CDR3 contains 14 residues. Germline lookup yields CDR1 MDHEN and CDR2 SYDVKM. V gave up 5 bases and J gave up 0 bases, with 10 bases separating them. CDR3 protein: CASSQQGTNYGYTF. In nucleotides, the CDR3 is TGTGCCAGCAGTCAACAGGGAACTAACTATGGCTACACCTTC.

The V and J genes are TRBV2 and TRBJ1-1; D perhaps matches TRBD1 (6 bases). Deletions cut 6 bases from V and 0 bases from J, with 11 bases between. Germline values: CDR1 SNHLY, CDR2 FYNNEI. This CDR3 spans 14 amino acids. The CDR3 protein is CASSQGQLNTEAFF. CDR3 bases: TGTGCCAGCAGCCAGGGGCAACTGAACACTGAAGCTTTCTTT.

The chain is built from TRBV19 and TRBJ2-3, with 9 bases matching TRBD2. Trimming took 6 bases from V and 3 from J; bases not matched to a gene: 10. The CDR3 sequence is 16 residues long. Germline values: CDR1 LNHDA, CDR2 SQIVND (reference sequence). The CDR3, as DNA: TGTGCCAGTAGCAGCACCGGGACTAGCAGAACAGATACGCAGTATTTT. Translating gives CASSSTGTSRTDTQYF. Looking up the rest from reference TRBV19 and TRBJ2-3 gives the full variable domain: DGGITQSPKYLFRKEGQNVTLSCEQNLNHDAMYWYRQDPGQGLRLIYYSQIVNDFQKGDIAEGYSVSREKKESFPLTVTSAQKNPTAFYLCASSSTGTSRTDTQYFGPGTRLTVL.

This chain links TRBV7-8 with TRBJ2-1; 10 bases agree with TRBD2. Germline V CDR1 and CDR2: SGHVS, FQNEAQ. J gave up 5 bases and V 0 bases, and 7 bases lay outside the gene matches. The CDR3 length is 17 residues. The CDR3 nucleotides are TGTGCCAGCAGCTTAGCCCCTCTAGCGGGAGTAAACAATGAGCAGTTCTTC. It translates to CASSLAPLAGVNNEQFF.

The table lists this clone with a few counts. This chain uses TRBV7-2 with TRBJ2-7; D is uncertain. V was shortened by 4 bases and J by 2 bases, with 9 bases between the two germline ends. The CDR3 consists of 13 residues. The germline V gene encodes CDR1 SGHTA and CDR2 FQGNSA. CDR3 amino acids: CASSSYSTYEQYF. CDR3 coding DNA: TGTGCCAGCAGCTCCTATAGTACCTACGAGCAGTACTTC.

The chain joins TRBV19 to TRBJ1-5; D not resolved. The germline V gene has CDR1 LNHDA and CDR2 SQIVND (reference sequence). V was shortened by 5 bases and J by 0 bases, with 11 bases between the two germline ends. The CDR3 sequence is 15 residues long. The CDR3 region is CASSVTSVSNQPQHF. The DNA for the CDR3 is TGTGCCAGTAGTGTGACGAGCGTTAGCAATCAGCCCCAGCATTTT.

The chain couples TRBV6-1 to TRBJ2-1; TRBD1 agrees at 7 bases. Germline CDR1 is MNHNS and CDR2 is SASEGT. CDR3 length equals 15 residues. V lost 2 bases and J lost 4; bases outside the gene matches: 5. CDR3 nucleotide sequence: TGTGCCAGCAGTGAAAGGGGACAGACATACAATGAGCAGTTCTTC. It encodes CASSERGQTYNEQFF.

The V and J genes are TRBV7-6 and TRBJ2-2, with TRBD2 identical over 10 bases. CDR3 length: 17 residues. The V and J ends lost 4 bases and 5 bases, in that order; junction bases with no gene match: 10. The V gene's germline CDR1 is SGHVS and CDR2 FNYEAQ. The CDR3 sequence is CASSSGLAVPGTGELFF. For the CDR3, the DNA is TGTGCCAGCAGCTCTGGACTAGCGGTACCTGGGACCGGGGAGCTGTTTTTT.

V usage is TRBV6-1 and J usage is TRBJ2-7; 7 nucleotides align to TRBD1. V gave up 7 bases and J gave up 4 bases; unmatched junction bases: 10. The CDR3 loop spans 14 amino acids. The germline V gene has CDR1 MNHNS and CDR2 SASEGT. CDR3 sequence: CASTLDRVSYEQYF. The CDR3, as DNA: TGTGCCAGCACCCTAGACAGGGTCAGTTACGAGCAGTACTTC.

The CDR3 loop is CASSVDPAGGQETQYF. Here the CDR3 DNA reads TGTGCCAGCAGCGTAGATCCGGCGGGAGGGCAAGAGACCCAGTACTTC. The chain has TRBV9 and TRBJ2-5; TRBD2 agrees at 9 bases. CDR3 size: 16 residues. The germline CDR1 and CDR2 sequences are SGDLS and YYNGEE. J gave up 2 bases and V 0 bases, and 5 bases lay outside the gene matches.